This passage covers 3 T cell receptor beta chains from one sample sequenced in a study of T cell responses to AZD1222 COVID-19 vaccine. Sequenced by immunoSEQ multiplex PCR; TCRdb stores in-frame clones only, minus some. Seen here are tens of thousands of clones, more than 70% observed once, and the top ten hold less than 2%. Source: peripheral blood, taken on day 0 of AZD1222 vaccination. The receptors here all came from an adult in good health.

This clone showed up just a few times. The chain uses TRBV27 and TRBJ2-1; D possibly corresponds to TRBD1 (6 bases). The CDR3 loop spans 15 amino acids. The V end lost 5 bases, the J end lost 0 bases, and 11 bases lay between the germline ends. Germline assignment: CDR1 MNHEY and CDR2 SMNVEV (reference sequence). The CDR3 is CASSLRTVSYNEQFF. Here the CDR3 DNA reads TGTGCCAGCAGTCTCCGGACAGTCTCCTACAATGAGCAGTTCTTC.

The chain uses TRBV6-1 and TRBJ2-7; D is ambiguous. This CDR3 comprises 16 residues. Trimming pared 2 bases from V and 5 bases from J, leaving 19 bases between. Germline CDR1 MNHNS, CDR2 SASEGT. The CDR3 loop is CASSEFLRIMLDEQYF. The DNA of the CDR3 is TGTGCCAGCAGTGAATTTCTCCGGATAATGCTTGACGAGCAGTACTTC.

The V call is TRBV30, the J call TRBJ1-3; unclear D gene. The V gene's germline CDR1 is GTSNPN and CDR2 SVGIG (reference sequence). The CDR3 runs 15 residues. The V gene lost 2 bases and the J gene lost 0 bases, with 11 bases spanning the gap. DNA of the CDR3: TGTGCCTGGAGTAGACGGCTGTTCTCTGGAAACACCATATATTTT. This translates into CAWSRRLFSGNTIYF.